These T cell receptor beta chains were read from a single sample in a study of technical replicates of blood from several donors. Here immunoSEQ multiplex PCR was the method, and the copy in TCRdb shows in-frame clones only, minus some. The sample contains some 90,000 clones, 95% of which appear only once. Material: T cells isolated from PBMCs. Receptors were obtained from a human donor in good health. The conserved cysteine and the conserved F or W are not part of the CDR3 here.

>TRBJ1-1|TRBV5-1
ASSSGTGHTEAF
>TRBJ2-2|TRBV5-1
ASSLVAGATGELF
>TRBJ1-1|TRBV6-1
ASSGSQVLGTEAF
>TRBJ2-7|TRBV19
ASSTSGSGNEQY
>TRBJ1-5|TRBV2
ASRNRGGDSNQPQH
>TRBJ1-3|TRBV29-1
SVVSGGGNTIY
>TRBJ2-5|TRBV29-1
SVRDSAETQY
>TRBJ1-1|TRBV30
AWSIRNTEAF
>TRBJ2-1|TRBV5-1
ASRHGNNEQF
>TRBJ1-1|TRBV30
AWSRSTEAF
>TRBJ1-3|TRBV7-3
ASRPCPGQGSSGNTIY
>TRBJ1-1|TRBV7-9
ASSYLGTGVNTEAF
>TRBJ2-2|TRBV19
ASSIDAGGTGELF
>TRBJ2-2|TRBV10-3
AISLNSGTVSAGELF
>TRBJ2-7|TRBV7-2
ASSFYESYEQY
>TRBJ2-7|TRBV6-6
ASSWDRKYEQY
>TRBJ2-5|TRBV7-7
ASSSNPGSAETQY
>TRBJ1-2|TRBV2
ASSIQVEGYT
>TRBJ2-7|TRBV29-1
SVPRGGSEQY
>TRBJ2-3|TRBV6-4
ARIAGGVTDTQY
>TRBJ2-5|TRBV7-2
ASSPPEQLVVKTQY